This TCR beta chain was identified during a study of CD4 T cells in relation to SARS-CoV-2 and coronaviruses. CDR1 is MNHEY, CDR2 SMNVEV, per germline (reference sequence). The CDR3 sequence is 11 residues long. Trimming pared 6 bases from V and 5 bases from J, leaving 7 bases between. The unexposed donors gave CD4+ T cells in about 2010-2019, prior to COVID-19. After roughly 9 days of culture, CD4+ T cells were isolated. This clone has just a few counts. As yet, its antigen is unknown. Produced via immunoSEQ multiplex PCR; TCRdb's table is partial and in-frame only. The table lists around 16,000 clones, around 82% of them singletons, with 15% to 18% in the top ten.

The V and J genes are TRBV27 and TRBJ1-1, with D unresolved. The receptor was derived from a human donor in good health. The material sequenced was CD4+ T cells from PBMCs, cultured in vitro. CDR3 sequence: CASRFLTEAFF. The DNA for the CDR3 is TGTGCCAGCAGATTTTTGACTGAAGCTTTCTTT.